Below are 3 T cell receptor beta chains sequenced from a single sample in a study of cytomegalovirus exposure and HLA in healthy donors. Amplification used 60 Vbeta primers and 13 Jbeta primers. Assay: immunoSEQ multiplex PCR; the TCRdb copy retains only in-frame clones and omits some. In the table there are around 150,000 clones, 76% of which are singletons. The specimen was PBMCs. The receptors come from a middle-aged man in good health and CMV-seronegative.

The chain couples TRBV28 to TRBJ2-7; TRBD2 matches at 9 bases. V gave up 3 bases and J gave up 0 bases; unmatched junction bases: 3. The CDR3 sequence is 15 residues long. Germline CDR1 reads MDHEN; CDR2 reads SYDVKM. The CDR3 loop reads CASSLEAGGSYEQYF. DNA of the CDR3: TGTGCCAGCAGTTTGGAAGCGGGGGGCTCCTACGAGCAGTACTTC. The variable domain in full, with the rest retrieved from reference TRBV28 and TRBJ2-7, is DVKVTQSSRYLVKRTGEKVFLECVQDMDHENMFWYRQDPGLGLRLIYFSYDVKMKEKGDIPEGYSVSREKKERFSLILESASTNQTSMYLCASSLEAGGSYEQYFGPGTRLTVT.

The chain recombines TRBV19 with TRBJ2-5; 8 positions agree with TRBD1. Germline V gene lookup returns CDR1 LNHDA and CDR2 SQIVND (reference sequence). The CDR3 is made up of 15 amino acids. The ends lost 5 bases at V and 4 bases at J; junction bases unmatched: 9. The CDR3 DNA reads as TGTGCCAGTAGTCTCTCCCCCGGGACAGGAGAGACCCAGTACTTC. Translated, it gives CASSLSPGTGETQYF.

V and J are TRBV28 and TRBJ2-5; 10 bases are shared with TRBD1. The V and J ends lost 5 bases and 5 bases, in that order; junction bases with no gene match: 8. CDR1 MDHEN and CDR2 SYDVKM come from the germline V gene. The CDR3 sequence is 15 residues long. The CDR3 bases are TGTGCCAGCAGTCTGATCAGGACAGGGGGTGAGACCCAGTACTTC. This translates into CASSLIRTGGETQYF.